This entry describes one T cell receptor (beta chain). There are 16 residues in the CDR3. Germline loops: CDR1 SGHTA, CDR2 FQGNSA. With 4 bases clipped from V and 10 bases from J, the junction kept 13 bases outside the gene matches. This sample stems from a study of blood T cell repertoires in COVID-19. TCRdb's copy holds only in-frame clones and misses some; the assay was immunoSEQ multiplex PCR. Of about 99,000 clones in the sample, 84% are singletons; the top ten hold around 13%. The J gene is TRBJ2-1, the V gene TRBV7-2; 10 nucleotides align to TRBD2. This clonotype was sampled from a human donor in a cohort sampled during active COVID-19. The sequencing input was peripheral blood. The CDR3 spells CASSSSGGPSLGEQFF. In nucleotides, the CDR3 is TGTGCCAGCAGCTCTAGCGGGGGCCCGTCCCTCGGGGAGCAGTTCTTC.